Listed below are T cell receptor beta chains from one sample, sequenced in a study of cytomegalovirus exposure and HLA in healthy donors. Sequencing was performed with immunoSEQ multiplex PCR; in TCRdb, only in-frame clones are kept and a portion is missing. The sample has roughly 80,000 clones; nearly 95% are singletons. Sequenced material: PBMCs. The source is a woman aged 18-30 years in good health and CMV-seronegative. Each CDR3 is given with its conserved first and last residue. The D gene is left open where the match is weak. Only part of the rows carry a size: once, few, many, or a class if the clone is expanded.

clone size | J gene | CDR3 length | V gene | D gene | CDR3 DNA | CDR3 protein
once | TRBJ2-3 | 13 | TRBV5-6 | NA | TGTGCCAGCACTCAAAACAGGGACGATACGCAGTATTTT | CASTQNRDDTQYF
once | TRBJ1-5 | 14 | TRBV11-2 | NA | TGTGCCAGCAGCTTAACGGGGTCGGGTCAGCCCCAGCATTTT | CASSLTGSGQPQHF
NA | TRBJ2-7 | 16 | TRBV21-1 | NA | TGTGCCAGCAGCAAAGGGGACAGGGTAAGAAGGCGCGAGCAGTACTTC | CASSKGDRVRRREQYF
NA | TRBJ1-2 | 14 | TRBV6-6 | TRBD1 | TGTGCCAGCAGTTACACCGGGACAGGGCATGGCTACACCTTC | CASSYTGTGHGYTF
NA | TRBJ2-5 | 17 | TRBV28 | TRBD1 | TGTGCCAGCAGTCTACCCAAGGACAGGGGCCACCAAGAGACCCAGTACTTC | CASSLPKDRGHQETQYF
NA | TRBJ1-3 | 15 | TRBV7-8 | NA | TGTGCCAGCAGTCTCACAGGCCGAGGTGGAAACACCATATATTTT | CASSLTGRGGNTIYF
NA | TRBJ2-1 | 15 | TRBV15 | NA | TGTGCCACCAGCAGAGAAATGGACAGTTTGGCTGAGCAGTTCTTC | CATSREMDSLAEQFF
NA | TRBJ1-3 | 15 | TRBV7-9 | NA | TGTGCCAGCAGTCCTAGGGGCGAGGCGGGAAACACCATATATTTT | CASSPRGEAGNTIYF
NA | TRBJ2-5 | 15 | TRBV4-3 | TRBD1 | TGCGCCAGCAGCCAAGACGGACAGGGTAGTGAGACCCAGTACTTC | CASSQDGQGSETQYF
NA | TRBJ2-1 | 16 | TRBV5-1 | TRBD1 | TGCGCCAGCAGCTTGAGGCCCGACAGGGGATACAATGAGCAGTTCTTC | CASSLRPDRGYNEQFF
NA | TRBJ2-7 | 15 | TRBV5-6 | TRBD1 | TGTGCCAGCAGCGTCGTTGGGACAGTTGTCGGCGAGCAGTACTTC | CASSVVGTVVGEQYF
NA | TRBJ2-1 | 19 | TRBV28 | TRBD2 | TGTGCCAGCAGTAATGACGCCGGGACTAGCGAAAGCTCCTACAATGAGCAGTTCTTC | CASSNDAGTSESSYNEQFF
NA | TRBJ2-3 | 14 | TRBV5-1 | NA | TGCGCCAGCAGCCGAGGACAAAGCACAGATACGCAGTATTTT | CASSRGQSTDTQYF
once | TRBJ1-1 | 13 | TRBV28 | NA | TGTGCCAGCAGTTTCGAACAGAACACTGAAGCTTTCTTT | CASSFEQNTEAFF
NA | TRBJ2-7 | 14 | TRBV10-3 | TRBD1 | TGTGCCATCAGTGGGACAGGGGGATCCTACGAGCAGTACTTC | CAISGTGGSYEQYF
NA | TRBJ2-7 | 13 | TRBV14 | TRBD2 | TGTGCCAGCAGCCCGGGACTAGCGAGCGAGCAGTACTTC | CASSPGLASEQYF
NA | TRBJ2-3 | 13 | TRBV30 | NA | TGTGCCTGGGGGGGCGCTAGCACAGATACGCAGTATTTT | CAWGGASTDTQYF
NA | TRBJ2-1 | 18 | TRBV5-4 | TRBD2 | TGTGCCAGCAGCTTTCCTCCGACTAGCGGGAGTCCCTACAATGAGCAGTTCTTC | CASSFPPTSGSPYNEQFF
NA | TRBJ2-7 | 14 | TRBV30 | NA | TGTGCCTGGACGGCTCCAGGGGTTAACGGCGAGCAGTACTTC | CAWTAPGVNGEQYF
NA | TRBJ1-2 | 13 | TRBV18 | NA | TGTGCCAGCTCACCACCGGGGGCCTATGGCTACACCTTC | CASSPPGAYGYTF
NA | TRBJ2-5 | 18 | TRBV23-1 | NA | TGCGCCAGCATGATTCAGGGGGATGGGGGGAAGGGTCAAGAGACCCAGTACTTC | CASMIQGDGGKGQETQYF
NA | TRBJ2-2 | 13 | TRBV19 | NA | TGTGCCAGTAGAGACACCAACACCGGGGAGCTGTTTTTT | CASRDTNTGELFF
once | TRBJ1-5 | 14 | TRBV2 | NA | TGTGCCAGCAGTGATTTTGGGGCCAATCAGCCCCAGCATTTT | CASSDFGANQPQHF
once | TRBJ2-7 | 14 | TRBV18 | NA | TGTGCCAGCTCACCACGAACACCCGATTACGAGCAGTACTTC | CASSPRTPDYEQYF
NA | TRBJ2-7 | 14 | TRBV6-5 | TRBD1 | TGTGCCAGCAGTCCCCTCGGACAGGCAGGGGAGCAGTACTTC | CASSPLGQAGEQYF